The clone carrying this TCR beta chain was counted between two and nine times. V was clipped by 3 bases and J by 6 bases; unmatched bases: 4. Per the germline V gene, CDR1 is KGHDR and CDR2 is SFDVKD. The CDR3 runs to 14 residues. Amplification of TCR beta CDR3 regions used RNA as the template. A first-round RT-PCR of the TCR CDR3 used the HTBI primer set. TCRdb recomputed calls from the multiplex PCR reads with MiXCR, one row per CDR3 protein. The table lists 400,000 or so distinct CDR3 sequences, roughly 15% of them singletons. This record comes from a study of T cells in Graves' hyperthyroidism and ophthalmopathy.

The sequence was collected from a woman aged 55-70 years with Graves' ophthalmopathy. The chain links TRBV24-1 to TRBJ2-1, with 7 bases that match TRBD1. Material for sequencing was blood. CDR3 protein: CATSDRDSPNEQFF. CDR3 DNA sequence: TGTGCCACCAGTGATAGGGACAGCCCCAATGAGCAGTTCTTC.